These 10 T cell receptor beta chains were all obtained from the same sample, sequenced in a study of shared clonotypes between healthy human individuals. Naive-designated CD8 cells lacked CD45RO, were positively enriched for CCR7, and omitted terminally differentiated effector memory CD45RA+ cells. Assay used: immunoSEQ multiplex PCR; TCRdb lists only in-frame clones, some missing. The sample includes about 2 million clones, over 85% of them seen just once. The sample consisted of naive CD8+ T cells sorted from blood. These receptors all come from a man aged 18 to 29 in good health.

The chain couples TRBV6-6 to TRBJ1-1; no clear D gene. This CDR3 region has 14 residues. Per germline, CDR1 MNHNY and CDR2 SVGAGI (reference sequence). The V end was cut by 4 bases, the J end by 0 bases, with 9 bases between. This CDR3 reads CASSLVALNTEAFF. CDR3 coding DNA: TGTGCCAGCAGTTTGGTGGCTTTGAACACTGAAGCTTTCTTT.

J is TRBJ2-1 and V is TRBV10-2; D not certain. Germline loops: CDR1 WSHSY, CDR2 SAAADI. Deletions cut 7 bases from V and 2 bases from J, with 9 bases between. This CDR3 has 13 amino acids. The CDR3 is CASMAVPYNEQFF. CDR3 coding DNA: TGCGCCAGCATGGCGGTCCCCTACAATGAGCAGTTCTTC.

The chain recombines TRBV4-1 with TRBJ2-7, with 9 bases fitting TRBD2. The germline V gene has CDR1 MGHRA and CDR2 YSYEKL. With 0 bases clipped from V and 3 bases from J, the junction kept 9 bases outside the gene matches. This CDR3 is 17 amino acids long. The CDR3 sequence is CASSQDPRGGGVYEQYF. The DNA for the CDR3 is TGCGCCAGCAGCCAAGATCCCCGGGGCGGGGGGGTCTACGAGCAGTACTTC.

The gene calls are TRBV7-9 and TRBJ2-7; D unresolved. Trimming removed 5 bases at V and 1 base at J, with 6 bases between. CDR3 length equals 12 residues. Germline CDR1 SEHNR, CDR2 FQNEAQ (reference sequence). The CDR3 DNA follows: TGTGCCAGCAGCCAAGAATCCTACGAGCAGTACTTC. Residues: CASSQESYEQYF.

V gene TRBV9 combines with J gene TRBJ1-1; TRBD1 matches 8 bases. After removal of 2 bases from V and 0 bases from J, the junction contained 6 bases not matched to a gene. The length of the CDR3 is 16 residues. CDR1 and CDR2 (germline): SGDLS, YYNGEE. DNA of the CDR3: TGTGCCAGCAGCGTCGGGACAGGCTTTTTGAACACTGAAGCTTTCTTT. This gives the protein CASSVGTGFLNTEAFF.

The J gene is TRBJ2-1, the V gene TRBV29-1; the D gene is possibly TRBD1 (6 bases). The CDR3 length is 15 residues. With 3 bases removed from V and 4 bases from J, the gap between germline ends came to 16 bases. The germline V gene has CDR1 SQVTM and CDR2 ANQGSEA. CDR3 residues: CSVDNRQGKYNEQFF. Written as DNA, the CDR3 is TGCAGCGTTGATAATCGCCAGGGGAAGTACAATGAGCAGTTCTTC.

The J gene is TRBJ2-1, the V gene TRBV10-3; D uncertain. The CDR3 contains 12 residues. The germline CDR1 and CDR2 sequences are ENHRY and SYGVKD. Trimming shortened V by 3 bases and J by 9 bases, and 9 bases separated the two germline ends. As DNA, the CDR3 is TGTGCCATCAGTGACCGGGTCAGTGAGCAGTTCTTC. Amino acid sequence: CAISDRVSEQFF.

The chain employs TRBV6-1 and TRBJ2-7; D uncertain. The CDR3 is made up of 14 amino acids. CDR1 MNHNS and CDR2 SASEGT come from the germline V gene. With 6 bases removed from V and 2 bases from J, the gap between germline ends came to 14 bases. In DNA form, the CDR3 reads TGTGCCAGCAGGCCCGAGTGGGATACCTACGAGCAGTACTTC. This encodes CASRPEWDTYEQYF.

Only a few counts were recorded for this clone. The CDR3 region is CASSERTGGFYGYTF. Here the CDR3 DNA reads TGTGCCAGCAGCGAGCGGACAGGGGGCTTCTATGGCTACACCTTC. The rearrangement joins TRBV9 to TRBJ1-2; 11 nucleotides agree with TRBD1. The V gene end was trimmed by 3 bases and the J gene end by 4 bases; junction bases not matched to a gene: 5. This CDR3 region has 15 residues. The germline V gene encodes CDR1 SGDLS and CDR2 YYNGEE. Combining the CDR3 with reference TRBV9 and TRBJ1-2 gives the whole variable domain DSGVTQTPKHLITATGQRVTLRCSPRSGDLSVYWYQQSLDQGLQFLIQYYNGEERAKGNILERFSAQQFPDLHSELNLSSLELGDSALYFCASSERTGGFYGYTFGSGTRLTVV.

This chain joins TRBV11-2 and TRBJ1-3, with a possible D match to TRBD1 (5 bases). Per germline, CDR1 SGHAT and CDR2 FQNNGV. V gave up 4 bases and J gave up 0 bases, with 10 bases separating them. The CDR3 contains 15 residues. The CDR3: CASSSAGSSGNTIYF. CDR3 DNA sequence: TGTGCCAGCAGCTCCGCAGGGAGCTCTGGAAACACCATATATTTT.